Listed here is a single TCR beta chain. Its antigen has not been determined. No base quality values were provided; no much bigger clone lies one nucleotide off. This entry comes from a study of tumor-infiltrating lymphocytes in primary liver carcinoma (dated 2017 in TCRdb). With respect to the entire study: Surgical resection was performed in China between 2015 and 2016 on about 5 patients with histopathologically diagnosed primary liver carcinoma. Hepatocellular carcinoma (four) or combined HCC and intrahepatic cholangiocarcinoma (one) was present in the five patients, who were three men and two women aged 30 to 69 years. The five patients had tumors staged T1-T3 N0M0, with maximum diameters ranging from about 4.2 to 11 cm. Roughly 3.5 to 8 million productive TCRbeta reads were obtained per sample, and no significant difference in read depth was found between tissue types. TCRbeta repertoire sequencing, expression microarrays and whole-exome sequencing were combined in the study across five regions of each liver tumor, with adjacent normal tissue and blood also included. A total of some 35 specimens from 5 patients went through TCRbeta repertoire sequencing, namely 25 tumor regions, 5 adjacent noncancerous liver tissues and 5 peripheral blood samples. Technical replicate repertoires showed high reproducibility, with mean shared-clone rates near 0.89 and correlation coefficients above 0.95.

Blood RNA was extracted from unsorted whole blood with TRIzol reagent; germline DNA came from the DNeasy Blood & Tissue kit. Patients had chronic HBV infection and were treatment-naive at sampling. Before surgery, roughly 3.7 milliliters of peripheral blood were collected into K2EDTA tubes. What the study reported, not specific to this receptor: With just a few patients in the study, the authors point out that the findings should be validated in a larger study. Only the TCR beta chain was sequenced, which likely underestimates true repertoire diversity because unpaired alpha chains were not captured. Since the samples were bulk and unsorted, there was no way to compare CD4+ and CD8+ T cell repertoires. Compared with blood, tumors had a significantly larger share of the repertoire taken up by the top 250 clones (p = 0.039). Pairs of tumor regions showed greater repertoire overlap (mean about 36%) than tumor-adjacent pairs (around 17%) or tumor-blood pairs (about 15%), which is consistent with antigen-driven expansion.

A constant-region primer and ProtoScript II reverse transcriptase were used to reverse-transcribe TCRbeta-specific cDNA from roughly 0.55 ug total RNA. Three nested multiplex PCR rounds, following a slightly modified ARM-PCR procedure, were used to build the TCRbeta libraries. Multiplex TRBV1-TRBV30 forward primers and a Cbeta reverse primer were used in the first two PCR rounds, each of which was run for roughly 10 cycles. A final 25-cycle PCR with Deep VentR polymerase added sample barcodes and Illumina adapters. Before sequencing, amplicons of 200-500 bp were gel-purified using a QIAquick gel extraction kit. TCRbeta amplicons were sequenced on an Illumina HiSeq 2500 with 250-bp paired-end reads. The published analysis was carried out like this. Reads were quality-trimmed with Trimmomatic v0.33, and paired reads were merged with FLASH v1.2.11 to recover full CDR3 sequences. V, D and J germline segments were assigned to the rearranged TCRbeta sequences by MiGEC v1.2.1b. Clonotype statistics, along with Shannon-Wiener diversity indices, were calculated using VDJtools v1.0.0. To reduce sampling bias, subsequent analyses other than the diversity analysis used only the 250 most abundant clonotypes in each sample. TCRdb took the public reads, trimmed them with fastp at Q25, ran MiXCR for clone calling and kept in-frame beta chains. Rows with one shared CDR3 protein collapse into an entry with the most common genes and DNA. These V and J calls rely on TCRdb rather than the paper's analysis. The table for this sample lists 320,000 or so distinct CDR3 sequences; around three fifths of them were counted only once. The ten most abundant clones make up roughly 8.9% of the sample.

From the cysteine through the phenylalanine, the CDR3 covers 13 amino acids. Just CDR3 DNA is preserved here, 39 bases in frame from base 1. A distance of 9 bases separates the germline ends of V and J, which lose 2 bases and 4 bases respectively. From the germline V gene (reference sequence), CDR1 is SGHNT and CDR2 is YYREEE. Sequenced input: peripheral blood. The receptor chain draws on TRBV5-4 and TRBJ1-1, with the D gene call left open. The TCR comes from a man aged 35-49 years with primary liver carcinoma and hepatitis B virus infection. The nucleotide sequence reads TGTGCCAGCAGCTTCGGCGACATCACTGAAGCTTTCTTT. Translation gives CASSFGDITEAFF.